The following is a TCR beta chain sequence with its context. Per germline, CDR1 MNHEY and CDR2 SVGAGI. CDR3 length: 14 residues. The junction had 8 bases not matched to a gene; V was cut back by 4 bases and J by 6 bases. Under the authors' procedure: Nucleated cell counts were estimated from reference gene primer amplification. This table comes from immunoSEQ multiplex PCR, and its TCRdb copy is limited to in-frame clones, with some not included. V and J calls and clone size are as listed in that table; D and trimming were resolved from the DNA. The table lists fewer than 500,000 clones, roughly 88% of them singletons, with approximately 1.5% in the top ten. The data derive from a study of blood T cell repertoires in COVID-19. Study context: Samples taken during acute and convalescent COVID-19 were collected in the United States, Italy and Spain. PBMCs, B-cell-depleted T cells, or T cells provided the cDNA or gDNA that made up the material.

Sequencing was carried out using peripheral blood. The sequence was collected from a woman aged 25 to 39 with active or convalescent COVID-19. The rearrangement uses TRBV6-5 and TRBJ1-2; 7 positions agree with TRBD1. CDR3 sequence (DNA): TGTGCCAGCAGTTTCACGACAGGGCTTCATGGCTACACCTTC. This codes for CASSFTTGLHGYTF.